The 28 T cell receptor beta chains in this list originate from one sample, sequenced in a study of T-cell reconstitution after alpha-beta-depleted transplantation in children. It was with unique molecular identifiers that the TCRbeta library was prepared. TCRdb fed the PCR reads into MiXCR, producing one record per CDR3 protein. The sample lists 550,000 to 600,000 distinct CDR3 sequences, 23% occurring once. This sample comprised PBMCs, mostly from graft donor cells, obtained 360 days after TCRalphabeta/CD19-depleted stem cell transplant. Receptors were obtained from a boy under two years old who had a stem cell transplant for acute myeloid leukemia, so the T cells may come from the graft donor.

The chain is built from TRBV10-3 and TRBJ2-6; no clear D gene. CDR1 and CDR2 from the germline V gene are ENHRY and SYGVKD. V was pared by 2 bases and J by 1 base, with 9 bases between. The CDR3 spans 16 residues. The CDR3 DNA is TGTGCCATCAGTGAGGGCAGTTTTTCTGGGGCCAACGTCCTGACTTTC. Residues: CAISEGSFSGANVLTF.

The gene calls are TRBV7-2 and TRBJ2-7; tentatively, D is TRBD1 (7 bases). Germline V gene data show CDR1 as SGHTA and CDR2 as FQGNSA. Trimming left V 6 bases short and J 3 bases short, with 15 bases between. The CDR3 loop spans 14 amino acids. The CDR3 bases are TGTGCCAGCAGGGAGGGGGGACAGAACTACGAGCAGTACGTC. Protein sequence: CASREGGQNYEQYV.

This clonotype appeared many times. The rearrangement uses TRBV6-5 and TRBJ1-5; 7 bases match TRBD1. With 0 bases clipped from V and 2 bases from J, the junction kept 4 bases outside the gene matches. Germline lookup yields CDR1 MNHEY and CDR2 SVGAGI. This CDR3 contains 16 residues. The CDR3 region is CASSYSKGAGNQPQHF. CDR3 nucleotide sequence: TGTGCCAGCAGTTACTCGAAGGGGGCCGGCAATCAGCCCCAGCATTTT.

The CDR3 protein is CASSLASLAGAQETQYF. The CDR3 DNA reads TGTGCCAGCAGCTTAGCGAGCCTAGCGGGGGCCCAAGAGACCCAGTACTTC. This chain connects TRBV7-2 to TRBJ2-5; 10 bases line up with TRBD2. CDR3 size: 17 residues. Germline CDR1 reads SGHTA; CDR2 reads FQGNSA. V was pared by 0 bases and J by 1 base, with 5 bases of the junction left unmatched.

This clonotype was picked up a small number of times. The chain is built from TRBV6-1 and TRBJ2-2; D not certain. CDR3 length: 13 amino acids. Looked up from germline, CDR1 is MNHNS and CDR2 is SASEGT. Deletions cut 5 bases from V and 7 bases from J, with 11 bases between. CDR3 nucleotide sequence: TGTGCCAGCAGTCCCCTGGGTGGCGGGGAGCTGTTTTTT. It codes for CASSPLGGGELFF.

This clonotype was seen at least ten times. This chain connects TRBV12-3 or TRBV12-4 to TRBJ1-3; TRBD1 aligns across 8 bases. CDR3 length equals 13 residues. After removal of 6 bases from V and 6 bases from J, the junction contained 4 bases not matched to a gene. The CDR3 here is CASSSDRENTIYF. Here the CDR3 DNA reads TGTGCCAGCAGCTCGGACAGGGAAAACACCATATATTTT.

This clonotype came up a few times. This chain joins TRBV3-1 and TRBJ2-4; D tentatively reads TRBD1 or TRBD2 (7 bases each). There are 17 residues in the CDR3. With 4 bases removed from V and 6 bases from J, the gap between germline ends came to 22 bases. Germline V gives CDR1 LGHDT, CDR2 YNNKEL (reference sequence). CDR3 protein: CASSRPLFPGGVNIQYF. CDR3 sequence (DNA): TGTGCCAGCAGCCGACCACTCTTCCCAGGGGGGGTAAACATTCAGTACTTC.

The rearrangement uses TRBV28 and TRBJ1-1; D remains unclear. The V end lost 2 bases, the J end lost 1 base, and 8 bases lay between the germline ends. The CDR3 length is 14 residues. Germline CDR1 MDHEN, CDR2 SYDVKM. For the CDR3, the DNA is TGTGCCAGCAGTTTAAATCCCCCGAACACTGAAGCTTTCTTT. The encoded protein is CASSLNPPNTEAFF.

CDR3 sequence: CASTQLPGTEAFF. The DNA for the CDR3 is TGTGCCAGCACTCAGCTCCCGGGCACTGAAGCTTTCTTT. The chain has TRBV27 and TRBJ1-1; no clear D. The V gene's germline CDR1 is MNHEY and CDR2 SMNVEV (reference sequence). V lost 7 bases to trimming and J lost 4 bases, with 13 bases between them. The CDR3 extends over 13 amino acids.

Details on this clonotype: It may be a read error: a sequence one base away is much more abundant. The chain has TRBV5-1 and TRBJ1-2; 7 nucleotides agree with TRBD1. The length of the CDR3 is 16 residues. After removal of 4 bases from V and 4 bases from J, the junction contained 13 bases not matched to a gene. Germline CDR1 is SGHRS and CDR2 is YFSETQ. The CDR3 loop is CASSLSGTEIIYGYTF. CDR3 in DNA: TGCGCCAGCAGCCTGAGCGGGACAGAAATAATCTATGGCTACACCTTC.

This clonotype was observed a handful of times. Written as DNA, the CDR3 is TGTGCCAGCAGCTCATACGACAGGGGGCGAACCGGGGAGCTGTTTTTT. This encodes CASSSYDRGRTGELFF. The rearrangement links TRBV5-5 to TRBJ2-2; 10 bases match TRBD1. The CDR3 spans 16 residues. Germline V lookup: CDR1 SGHKS, CDR2 YYEKEE (reference sequence). V was clipped by 3 bases and J by 5 bases; unmatched bases: 7.

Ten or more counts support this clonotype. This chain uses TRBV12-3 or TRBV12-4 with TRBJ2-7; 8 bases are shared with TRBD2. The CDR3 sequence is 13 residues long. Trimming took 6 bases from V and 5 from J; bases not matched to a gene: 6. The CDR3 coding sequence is TGTGCCAGCAGGCAGCGGGGGAGAGACGAGCAGTACTTC. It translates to CASRQRGRDEQYF.

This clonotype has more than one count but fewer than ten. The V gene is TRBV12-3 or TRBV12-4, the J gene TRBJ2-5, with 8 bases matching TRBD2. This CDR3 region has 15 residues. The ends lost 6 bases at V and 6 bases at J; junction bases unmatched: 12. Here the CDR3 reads CASRSPGLGDQTQYF. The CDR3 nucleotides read TGTGCCAGCAGGTCCCCGGGACTAGGGGATCAGACCCAGTACTTC.

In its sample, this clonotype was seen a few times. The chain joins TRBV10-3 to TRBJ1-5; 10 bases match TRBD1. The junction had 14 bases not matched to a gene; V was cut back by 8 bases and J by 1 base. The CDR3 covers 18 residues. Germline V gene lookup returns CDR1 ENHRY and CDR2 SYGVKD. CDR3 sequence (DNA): TGTGCCATCGCTACCGGGACAGGGGACAAACGAAGCAATCAGCCCCAGCATTTT. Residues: CAIATGTGDKRSNQPQHF.

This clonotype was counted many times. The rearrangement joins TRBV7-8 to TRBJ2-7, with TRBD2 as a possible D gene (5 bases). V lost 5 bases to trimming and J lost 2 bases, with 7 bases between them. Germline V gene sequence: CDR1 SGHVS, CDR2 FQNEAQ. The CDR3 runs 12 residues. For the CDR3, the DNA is TGTGCCAGCAGCCGGGGTACCTACGAGCAGTACTTC. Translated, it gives CASSRGTYEQYF.

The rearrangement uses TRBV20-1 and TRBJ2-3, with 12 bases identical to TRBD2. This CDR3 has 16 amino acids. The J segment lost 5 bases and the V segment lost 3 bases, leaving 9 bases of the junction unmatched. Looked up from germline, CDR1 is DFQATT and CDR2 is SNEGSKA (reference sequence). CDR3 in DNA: TGCAGTGCTAGCTATTCTAGCGGGGGGGCAGGAGATACGCAGTATTTT. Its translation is CSASYSSGGAGDTQYF.

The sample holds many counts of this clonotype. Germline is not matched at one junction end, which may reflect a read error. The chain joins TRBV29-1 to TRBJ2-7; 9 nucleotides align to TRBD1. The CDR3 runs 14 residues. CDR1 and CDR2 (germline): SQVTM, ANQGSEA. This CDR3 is CSAEFGTGNYEQYF. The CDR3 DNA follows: TGCAGCGCTGAATTCGGGACAGGGAACTACGAGCAGTACTTC.

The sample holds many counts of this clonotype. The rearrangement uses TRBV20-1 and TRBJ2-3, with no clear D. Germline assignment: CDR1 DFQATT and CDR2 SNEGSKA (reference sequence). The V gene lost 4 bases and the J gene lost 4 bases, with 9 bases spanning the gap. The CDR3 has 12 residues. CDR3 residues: CSATSDSDTQYF. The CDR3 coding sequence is TGCAGTGCTACTAGTGACTCAGATACGCAGTATTTT.

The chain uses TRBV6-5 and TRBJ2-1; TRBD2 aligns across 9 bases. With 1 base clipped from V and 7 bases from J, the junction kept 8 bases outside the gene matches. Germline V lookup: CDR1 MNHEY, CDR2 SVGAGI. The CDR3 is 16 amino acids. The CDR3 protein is CASSYWPGLAVNEQFF. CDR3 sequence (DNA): TGTGCCAGCAGTTACTGGCCGGGACTAGCAGTGAATGAGCAGTTCTTC.

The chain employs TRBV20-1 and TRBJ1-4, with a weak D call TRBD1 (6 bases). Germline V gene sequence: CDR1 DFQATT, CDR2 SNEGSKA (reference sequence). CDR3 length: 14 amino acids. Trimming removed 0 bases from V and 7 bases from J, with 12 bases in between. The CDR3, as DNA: TGCAGTGCTAGAGAACAGGGTATCAGTGAAAAACTGTTTTTT. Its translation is CSAREQGISEKLFF.

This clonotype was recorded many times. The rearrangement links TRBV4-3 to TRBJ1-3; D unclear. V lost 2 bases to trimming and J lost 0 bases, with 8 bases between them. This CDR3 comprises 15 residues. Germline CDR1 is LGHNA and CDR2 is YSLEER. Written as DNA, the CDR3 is TGCGCCAGCAGCCAACGGGAAGGCTCTGGAAACACCATATATTTT. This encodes CASSQREGSGNTIYF.

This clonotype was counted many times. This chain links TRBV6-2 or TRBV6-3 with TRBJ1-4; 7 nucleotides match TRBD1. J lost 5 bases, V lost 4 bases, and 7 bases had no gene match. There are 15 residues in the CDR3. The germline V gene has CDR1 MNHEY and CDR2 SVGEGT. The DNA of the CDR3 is TGTGCCAGCAGTTGGCGGGGACAGAAAAATGAAAAACTGTTTTTT. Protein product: CASSWRGQKNEKLFF.

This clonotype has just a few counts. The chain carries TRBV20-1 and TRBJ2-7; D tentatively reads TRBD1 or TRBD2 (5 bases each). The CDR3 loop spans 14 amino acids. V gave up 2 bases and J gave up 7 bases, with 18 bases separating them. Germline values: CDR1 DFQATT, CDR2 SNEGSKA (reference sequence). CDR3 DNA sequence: TGCAGTGCTAGAAGGTCTGGGACGGACGCGGAGCAGTACTTC. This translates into CSARRSGTDAEQYF.

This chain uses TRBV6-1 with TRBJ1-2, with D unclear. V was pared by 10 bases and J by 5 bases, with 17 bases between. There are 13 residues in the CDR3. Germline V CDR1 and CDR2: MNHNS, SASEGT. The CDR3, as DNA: TGTGCCACCTTCTCTCGACTGCGGTATGGCTACACCTTC. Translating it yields CATFSRLRYGYTF.

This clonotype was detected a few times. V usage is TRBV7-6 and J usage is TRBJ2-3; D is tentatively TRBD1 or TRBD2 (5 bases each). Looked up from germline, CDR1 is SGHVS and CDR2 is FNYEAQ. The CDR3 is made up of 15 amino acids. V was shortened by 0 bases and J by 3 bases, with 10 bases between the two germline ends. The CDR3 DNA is TGTGCCAGCAGCTTAGCGGGGACCCGAACAGATACGCAGTATTTT. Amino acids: CASSLAGTRTDTQYF. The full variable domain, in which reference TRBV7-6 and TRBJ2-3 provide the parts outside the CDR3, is GAGVSQSPRYKVTKRGQDVALRCDPISGHVSLYWYRQALGQGPEFLTYFNYEAQQDKSGLPNDRFSAERPEGSISTLTIQRTEQRDSAMYRCASSLAGTRTDTQYFGPGTRLTVL.

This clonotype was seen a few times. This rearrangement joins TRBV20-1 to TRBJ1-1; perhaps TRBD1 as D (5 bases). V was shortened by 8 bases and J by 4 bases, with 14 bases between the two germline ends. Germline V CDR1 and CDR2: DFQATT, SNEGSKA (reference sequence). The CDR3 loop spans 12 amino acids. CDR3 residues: CSPRGGVTEAFF. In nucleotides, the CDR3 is TGCAGTCCCCGTGGGGGGGTCACTGAAGCTTTCTTT.

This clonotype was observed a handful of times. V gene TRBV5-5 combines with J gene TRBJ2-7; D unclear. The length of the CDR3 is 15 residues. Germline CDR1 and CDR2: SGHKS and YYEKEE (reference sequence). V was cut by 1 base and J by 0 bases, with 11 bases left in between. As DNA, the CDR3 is TGTGCCAGCAGCTTGTCTGAAGCGATCTCCTACGAGCAGTACGTC. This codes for CASSLSEAISYEQYV.

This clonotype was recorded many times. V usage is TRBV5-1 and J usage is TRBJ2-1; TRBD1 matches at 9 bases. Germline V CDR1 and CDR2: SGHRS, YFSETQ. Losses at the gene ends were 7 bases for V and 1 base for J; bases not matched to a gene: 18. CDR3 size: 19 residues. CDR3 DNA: TGCGCCAGCGGGCAAGGGGACAGGGTACGCCGGGAATCCTACAATGAGCAGTTCTTC. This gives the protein CASGQGDRVRRESYNEQFF.